This TCR beta chain is drawn from a study of breast tumors, draining lymph nodes, adjacent tissues (dated by TCRdb to the mid-2010s). General notes on the study: In breast cancer patients, the study compared the TCR beta repertoires of tumor, adjacent nontumor tissue and axillary lymph nodes. In human breast cancer, the study set out to evaluate how tumor, surrounding tissue and draining lymph node repertoires relate to one another and whether T cells may move between these sites. The research as a whole found: Tumor and nontumor tissue repertoires were found to be significantly more similar in luminal-like than in basal-like breast cancer. The data were considered consistent with the idea that most tumor T cells come from the lymph node and then expand in tumor tissue. The conclusion that tumor T cells originate in lymph nodes was framed as consistent with a hypothesis rather than directly demonstrated. Tumor T-cell repertoires showed less diversity than lymph node repertoires and more diversity than nontumor tissue repertoires, and tumor T-cell repertoires showed preferential V and J gene usage.

This clonotype has ten or more counts. Its antigen has not been determined. The input lacks base qualities; no much larger clone sits a single base away. Instrument used: Illumina HiSeq 2000. Multiplex PCR amplification was used to build the TCR beta chain libraries. The amplified TCR beta chain products were analyzed by high-throughput sequencing. TCRdb itself trimmed the public reads at Q25 with fastp, ran MiXCR and retained productive beta chains. Rows are combined by CDR3 protein, so each entry shows the most common genes and DNA. The sample yields approximately 52,000 distinct CDR3 sequences; around 45% were counted once. The top ten hold over 9.5% of the sample. At the junction V is shortened by 8 bases and J by 7 bases; bases outside the gene matches: 13. Reading the germline V gene gives CDR1 SGHTA and CDR2 FQGNSA. The CDR3, cysteine through phenylalanine, is 14 amino acids long. The entry retains the CDR3 DNA only, 42 bases that are in frame from base 1.

The clonotype comes from a female donor with breast cancer. Some clones in this sample may be carry-over from other donors' samples. The V gene is TRBV7-2 and the J gene is TRBJ1-1, with 7 central nucleotides matching TRBD1. Input material: breast tumor tissue. At the DNA level, the sequence is TGTGCCAGCCGCCGACAGGGAACCTCCGGTGAAGCTTTCTTT. Translated, it gives CASRRQGTSGEAFF.